This T cell receptor (beta chain) is drawn from a study of response to subunit inactivated influenza vaccine listed by TCRdb under 2018. Regarding the research as a whole: Deep quantitative profiling of the T cell receptor repertoire was used in the study to follow responses to a trivalent subunit inactivated influenza vaccine.

Study-wide conclusions, independent of this receptor: It was suggested by the authors that each seasonal influenza vaccination may recruit only a limited number of new T cells.

Libraries were prepared through RT-PCR. Instrument used: Illumina HiSeq 2500. Starting from the raw public reads, TCRdb applied fastp trimming at Q25, assembled clones with MiXCR and retained in-frame beta chains. Each entry is one CDR3 protein sequence, shown with its most common DNA and genes. In this sample the table shows around 760,000 distinct CDR3 sequences, 14% of which occur a single time. Of the sample, approximately 6.5% is held by the ten largest clones. Based on the germline V gene, the CDR1 and CDR2 sequences are MDHEN and SYDVKM. Taken from cysteine to phenylalanine, the CDR3 has 14 residues. This entry keeps only the CDR3 DNA: 42 bases, framed from base 1. This clonotype was recorded only once. The antigen it binds to is not known. A junction boundary mismatches the germline segment, possibly from a read error.

The receptor comes from a man in his fifties or sixties who received an inactivated influenza vaccine. Donor details come from another sample of the same person, matched by shared clones. The specimen comprised PBMCs from blood, sampled 14 days before vaccination. This sequence uses TRBV28 and TRBJ1-2; TRBD1 might be the D gene, on 5 matching bases. CDR3 reads: CVSFEFKGNYGYTF. The sequenced DNA is TGTGTCAGCTTCGAGTTTAAGGGGAACTATGGCTACACCTTC.